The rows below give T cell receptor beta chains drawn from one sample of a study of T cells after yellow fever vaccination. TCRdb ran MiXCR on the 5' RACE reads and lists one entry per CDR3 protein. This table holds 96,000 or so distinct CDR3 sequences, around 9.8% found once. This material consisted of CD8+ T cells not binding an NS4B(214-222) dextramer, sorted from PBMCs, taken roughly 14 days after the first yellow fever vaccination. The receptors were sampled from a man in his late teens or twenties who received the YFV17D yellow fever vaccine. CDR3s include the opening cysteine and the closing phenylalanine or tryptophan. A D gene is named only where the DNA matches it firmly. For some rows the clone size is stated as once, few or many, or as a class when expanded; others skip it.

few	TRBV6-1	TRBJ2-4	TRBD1	TGTGCCAGCAGTGGGGGACAGGGACGGTGGAACATTCAGTACTTC	CASSGGQGRWNIQYF
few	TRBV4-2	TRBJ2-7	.	TGTGCCAGCAGCCAAGATACAGGGCCCTACGAGCAGTACTTC	CASSQDTGPYEQYF
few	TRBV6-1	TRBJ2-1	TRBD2	TGTGCCAGCAGTGAACGCGGGGGGGTCGCAAATGAGCAGTTCTTC	CASSERGGVANEQFF
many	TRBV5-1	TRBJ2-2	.	TGCGCCAGCAGCCCGGGGGGCCGGGAGCTGTTTTTT	CASSPGGRELFF
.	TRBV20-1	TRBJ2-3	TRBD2	TGCTGTGCTAGAGATCCCGGGACTAGCGGGGGAAGAGATACGCAGTATTTT	CCARDPGTSGGRDTQYF
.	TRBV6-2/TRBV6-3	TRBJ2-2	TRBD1	TGTGCCAGCAGCACGCCGCGAGGGGGCCCCCGCACCGGGGAGCTGTTTTTT	CASSTPRGGPRTGELFF
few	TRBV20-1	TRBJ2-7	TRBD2	TGCAGTGCTTATAAATTAGCGGGGCTAAACTACGAGCAGTACTTC	CSAYKLAGLNYEQYF
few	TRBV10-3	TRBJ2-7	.	TGTGCCATCAAAGGGGTAGGAGGCGAGCAGTACTTC	CAIKGVGGEQYF
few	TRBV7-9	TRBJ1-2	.	TGTGCCAGCAGCTCCTCACCCGCGGCAGGCTACACCTTC	CASSSSPAAGYTF
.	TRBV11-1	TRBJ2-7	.	TGTGCCAGCAGCCCCGGTCTGAGGGGCTCCTACGAGCAGTACTTC	CASSPGLRGSYEQYF
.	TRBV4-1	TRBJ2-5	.	TGCGCCAGCAGCCCGCAAGGAAGGAACAGACAAGAGACCCAGTACTTC	CASSPQGRNRQETQYF
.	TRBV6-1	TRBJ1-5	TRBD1	TGTGCCAGCAGTACACCGGGACAGAGCATACTAAGCAATCAGCCCCAGCATTTT	CASSTPGQSILSNQPQHF
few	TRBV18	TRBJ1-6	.	TGTGCCAGCTCACCACCCGCGGAGTATAATTCACCCCTCCACTTT	CASSPPAEYNSPLHF
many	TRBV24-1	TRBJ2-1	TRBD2	TGTGCCACCAGTGGCCGCGGGGGGCCGGCCGATGAGCAGTTCTTC	CATSGRGGPADEQFF
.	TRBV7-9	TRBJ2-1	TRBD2	TGTGCCAGCAGCGGGGGACTAGCGGGGGCCACCTACAATGAGCAGTTCTTC	CASSGGLAGATYNEQFF
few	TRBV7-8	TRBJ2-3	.	TGTGCCAGCAGCTCCTTGACAGCAAGCACAGATACGCAGTATTTT	CASSSLTASTDTQYF